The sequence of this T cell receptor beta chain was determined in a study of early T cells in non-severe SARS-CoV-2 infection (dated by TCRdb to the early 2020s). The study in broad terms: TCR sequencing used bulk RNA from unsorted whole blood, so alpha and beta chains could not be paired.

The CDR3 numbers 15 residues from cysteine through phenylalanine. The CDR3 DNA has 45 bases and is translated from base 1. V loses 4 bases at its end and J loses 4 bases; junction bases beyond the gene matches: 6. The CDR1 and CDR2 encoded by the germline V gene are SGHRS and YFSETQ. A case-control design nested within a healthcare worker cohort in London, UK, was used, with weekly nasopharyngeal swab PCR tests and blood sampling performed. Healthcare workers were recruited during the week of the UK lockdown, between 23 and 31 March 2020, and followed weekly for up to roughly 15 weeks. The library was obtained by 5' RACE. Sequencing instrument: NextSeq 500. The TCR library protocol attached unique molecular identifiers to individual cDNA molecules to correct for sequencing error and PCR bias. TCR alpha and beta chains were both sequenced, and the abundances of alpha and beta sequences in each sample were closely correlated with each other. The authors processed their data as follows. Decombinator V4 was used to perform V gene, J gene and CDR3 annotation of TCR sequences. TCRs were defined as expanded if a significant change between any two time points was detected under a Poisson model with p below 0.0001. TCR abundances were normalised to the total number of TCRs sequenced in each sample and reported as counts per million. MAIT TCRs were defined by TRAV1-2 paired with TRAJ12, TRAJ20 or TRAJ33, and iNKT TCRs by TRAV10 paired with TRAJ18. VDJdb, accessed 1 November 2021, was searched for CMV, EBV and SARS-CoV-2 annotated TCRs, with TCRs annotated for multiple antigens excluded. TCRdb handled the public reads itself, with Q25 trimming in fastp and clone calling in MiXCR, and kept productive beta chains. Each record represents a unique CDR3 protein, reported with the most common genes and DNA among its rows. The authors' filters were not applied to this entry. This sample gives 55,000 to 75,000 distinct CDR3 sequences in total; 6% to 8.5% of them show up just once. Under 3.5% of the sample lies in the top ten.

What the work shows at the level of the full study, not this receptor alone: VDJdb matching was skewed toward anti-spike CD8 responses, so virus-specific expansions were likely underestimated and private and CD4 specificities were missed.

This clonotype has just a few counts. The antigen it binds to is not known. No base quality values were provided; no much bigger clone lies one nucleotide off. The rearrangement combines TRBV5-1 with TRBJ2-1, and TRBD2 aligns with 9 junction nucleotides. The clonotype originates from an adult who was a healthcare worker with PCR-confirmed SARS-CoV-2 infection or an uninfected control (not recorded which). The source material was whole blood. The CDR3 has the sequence CASSPATSGYNEQFF. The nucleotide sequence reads TGCGCCAGCAGCCCGGCGACTAGCGGATACAATGAGCAGTTCTTC.